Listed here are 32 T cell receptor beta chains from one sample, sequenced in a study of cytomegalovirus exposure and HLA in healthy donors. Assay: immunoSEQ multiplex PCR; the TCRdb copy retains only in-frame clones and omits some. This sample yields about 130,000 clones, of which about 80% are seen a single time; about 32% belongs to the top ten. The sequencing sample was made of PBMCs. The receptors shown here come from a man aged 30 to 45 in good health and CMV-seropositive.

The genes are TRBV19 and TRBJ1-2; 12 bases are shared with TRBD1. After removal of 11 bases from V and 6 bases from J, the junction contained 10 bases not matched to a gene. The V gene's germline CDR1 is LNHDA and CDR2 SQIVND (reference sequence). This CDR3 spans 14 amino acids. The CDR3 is CAARDRGRRDGYTF. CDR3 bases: TGTGCCGCCCGGGACAGGGGGCGGCGGGATGGCTACACCTTC.

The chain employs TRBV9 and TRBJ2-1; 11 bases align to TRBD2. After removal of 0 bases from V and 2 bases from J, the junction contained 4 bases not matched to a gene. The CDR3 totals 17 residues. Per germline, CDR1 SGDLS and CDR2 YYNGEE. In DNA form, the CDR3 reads TGTGCCAGCAGCGTAGGACTAGCGGGACGGGCCTACAATGAGCAGTTCTTC. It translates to CASSVGLAGRAYNEQFF.

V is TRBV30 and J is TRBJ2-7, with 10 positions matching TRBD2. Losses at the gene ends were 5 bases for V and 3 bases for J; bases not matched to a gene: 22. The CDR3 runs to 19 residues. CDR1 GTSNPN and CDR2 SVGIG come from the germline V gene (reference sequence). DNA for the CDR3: TGTGCCTGGCACCCTAGGTGGGGTCTAGCGGGAGTCTCAAGCTACGAGCAGTACTTC. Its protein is CAWHPRWGLAGVSSYEQYF.

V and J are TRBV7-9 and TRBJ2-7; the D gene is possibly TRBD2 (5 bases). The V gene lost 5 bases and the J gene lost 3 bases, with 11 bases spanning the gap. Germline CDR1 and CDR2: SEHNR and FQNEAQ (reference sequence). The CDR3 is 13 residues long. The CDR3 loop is CASSGGGSYEQYF. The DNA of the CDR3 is TGTGCCAGCAGCGGAGGTGGCAGCTACGAGCAGTACTTC. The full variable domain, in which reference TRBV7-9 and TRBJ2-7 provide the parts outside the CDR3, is DTGVSQNPRHKITKRGQNVTFRCDPISEHNRLYWYRQTLGQGPEFLTYFQNEAQLEKSRLLSDRFSAERPKGSFSTLEIQRTEQGDSAMYLCASSGGGSYEQYFGPGTRLTVT.

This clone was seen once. DNA of the CDR3: TGTGCCAGCAGCCCTAGACAGGGGTCGAACACTGAAGCTTTCTTT. Translation: CASSPRQGSNTEAFF. The chain employs TRBV2 and TRBJ1-1, with 8 bases aligning to TRBD1. Trimming cost V 6 bases and J 1 base; bases outside gene matches: 7. CDR1 SNHLY and CDR2 FYNNEI come from the germline V gene. The CDR3 is 15 residues long.

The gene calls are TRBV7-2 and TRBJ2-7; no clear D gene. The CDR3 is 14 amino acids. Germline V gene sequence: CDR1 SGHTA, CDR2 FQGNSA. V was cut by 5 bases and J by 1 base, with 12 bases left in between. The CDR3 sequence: CASSAMGPSYEQYF. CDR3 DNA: TGTGCCAGCAGCGCCATGGGCCCTTCCTACGAGCAGTACTTC. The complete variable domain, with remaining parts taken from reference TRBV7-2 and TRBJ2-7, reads GAGVSQSPSNKVTEKGKDVELRCDPISGHTALYWYRQSLGQGLEFLIYFQGNSAPDKSGLPSDRFSAERTGGSVSTLTIQRTQQEDSAVYLCASSAMGPSYEQYFGPGTRLTVT.

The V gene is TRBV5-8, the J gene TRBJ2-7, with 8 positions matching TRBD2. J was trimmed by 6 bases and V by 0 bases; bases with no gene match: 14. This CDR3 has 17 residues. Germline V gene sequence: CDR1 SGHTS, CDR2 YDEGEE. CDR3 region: CASSLVQRTSQPSEQYF. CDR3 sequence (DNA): TGTGCCAGCAGCTTGGTTCAACGGACTAGCCAACCTTCCGAGCAGTACTTC. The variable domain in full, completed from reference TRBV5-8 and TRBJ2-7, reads EAGVTQSPTHLIKTRGQQATLRCSPISGHTSVYWYQQALGLGLQFLLWYDEGEERNRGNFPPRFSGRQFPNYSSELNVNALELEDSALYLCASSLVQRTSQPSEQYFGPGTRLTVT.

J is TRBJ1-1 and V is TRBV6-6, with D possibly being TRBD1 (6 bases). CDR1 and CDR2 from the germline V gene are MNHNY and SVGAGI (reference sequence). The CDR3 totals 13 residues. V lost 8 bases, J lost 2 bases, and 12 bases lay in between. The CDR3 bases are TGTGCCAGCGGGGGACAACCTAACACTGAAGCTTTCTTT. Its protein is CASGGQPNTEAFF.

The CDR3 DNA reads as TGCGCCAGCAGCTTCATAGGACAGGGCTACGAGCAGTACTTC. Residues: CASSFIGQGYEQYF. V usage is TRBV5-1 and J usage is TRBJ2-7, with 8 positions matching TRBD1. The CDR3 length is 14 residues. Losses at the gene ends were 2 bases for V and 3 bases for J; bases not matched to a gene: 4. CDR1 SGHRS and CDR2 YFSETQ come from the germline V gene.

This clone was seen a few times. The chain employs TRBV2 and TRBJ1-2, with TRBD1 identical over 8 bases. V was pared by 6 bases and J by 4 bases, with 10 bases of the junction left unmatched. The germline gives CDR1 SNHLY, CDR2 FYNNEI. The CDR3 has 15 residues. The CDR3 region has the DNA TGTGCCAGCAGAGAATCGACAGGGGTGGTCTATGGCTACACCTTC. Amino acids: CASRESTGVVYGYTF.

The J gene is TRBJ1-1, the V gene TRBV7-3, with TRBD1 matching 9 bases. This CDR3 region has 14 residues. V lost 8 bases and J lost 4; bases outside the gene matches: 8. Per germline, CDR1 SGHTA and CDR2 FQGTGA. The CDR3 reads CASGPGQGTTEAFF. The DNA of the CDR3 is TGTGCCAGCGGTCCTGGACAGGGGACCACTGAAGCTTTCTTT.

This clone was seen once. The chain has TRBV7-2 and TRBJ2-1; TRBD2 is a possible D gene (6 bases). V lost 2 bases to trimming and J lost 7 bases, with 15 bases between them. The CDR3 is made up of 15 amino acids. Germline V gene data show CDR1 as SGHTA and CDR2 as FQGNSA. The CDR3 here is CASSLRDSKGNEQFF. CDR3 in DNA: TGTGCCAGCAGCTTACGGGACTCCAAAGGAAATGAGCAGTTCTTC.

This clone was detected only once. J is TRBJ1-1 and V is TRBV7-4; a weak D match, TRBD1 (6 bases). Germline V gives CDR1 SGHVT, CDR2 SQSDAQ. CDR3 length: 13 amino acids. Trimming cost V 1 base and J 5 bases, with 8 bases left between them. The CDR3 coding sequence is TGTGCCAGCAGCTTAGACAGGGAAACTGAAGCTTTCTTT. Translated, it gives CASSLDRETEAFF.

CDR3 coding DNA: TGTGCCAGCAGTGTAGGGACAGCCTATGGCTACACCTTC. Translated: CASSVGTAYGYTF. This sequence joins TRBV6-1 and TRBJ1-2; 7 nucleotides match TRBD1. V lost 4 bases, J lost 4 bases, and 3 bases stayed unmatched. Germline CDR1 is MNHNS and CDR2 is SASEGT. This CDR3 has 13 residues.

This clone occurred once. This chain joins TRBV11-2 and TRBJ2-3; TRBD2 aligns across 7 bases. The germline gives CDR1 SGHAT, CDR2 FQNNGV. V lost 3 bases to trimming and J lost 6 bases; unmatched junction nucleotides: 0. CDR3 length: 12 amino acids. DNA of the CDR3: TGTGCCAGCAGCTTTAGCGGGGATACGCAGTATTTT. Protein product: CASSFSGDTQYF.

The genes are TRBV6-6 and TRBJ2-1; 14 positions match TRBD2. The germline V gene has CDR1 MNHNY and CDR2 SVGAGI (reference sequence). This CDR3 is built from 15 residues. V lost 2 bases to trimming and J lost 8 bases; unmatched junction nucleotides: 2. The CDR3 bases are TGTGCCAGCAGTTACGGGACTAGCGGGGGCTATGAGCAGTTCTTC. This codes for CASSYGTSGGYEQFF.

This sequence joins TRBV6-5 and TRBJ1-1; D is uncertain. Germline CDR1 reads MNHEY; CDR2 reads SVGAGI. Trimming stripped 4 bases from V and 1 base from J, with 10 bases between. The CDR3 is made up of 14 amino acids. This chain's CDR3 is CASSSPRENTEAFF. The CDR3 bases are TGTGCCAGCAGTTCCCCTCGGGAGAACACTGAAGCTTTCTTT.

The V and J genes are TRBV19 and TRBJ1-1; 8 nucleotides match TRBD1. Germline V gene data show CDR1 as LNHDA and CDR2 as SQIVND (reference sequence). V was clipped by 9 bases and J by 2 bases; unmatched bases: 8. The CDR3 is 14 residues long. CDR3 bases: TGTGCCAGCCAACAGGGGGGTGGAAACACTGAAGCTTTCTTT. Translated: CASQQGGGNTEAFF. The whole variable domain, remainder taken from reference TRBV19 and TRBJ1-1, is DGGITQSPKYLFRKEGQNVTLSCEQNLNHDAMYWYRQDPGQGLRLIYYSQIVNDFQKGDIAEGYSVSREKKESFPLTVTSAQKNPTAFYLCASQQGGGNTEAFFGQGTRLTVV.

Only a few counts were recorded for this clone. CDR3 loop: CSVDAGTGYDETQYF. The CDR3 DNA reads TGCAGCGTTGACGCCGGGACAGGGTATGACGAGACCCAGTACTTC. The chain is built from TRBV29-1 and TRBJ2-5; 9 bases map to TRBD1. CDR1 and CDR2 from the germline V gene are SQVTM and ANQGSEA. V lost 3 bases, J lost 5 bases, and 10 bases stayed unmatched. The length of the CDR3 is 15 residues.

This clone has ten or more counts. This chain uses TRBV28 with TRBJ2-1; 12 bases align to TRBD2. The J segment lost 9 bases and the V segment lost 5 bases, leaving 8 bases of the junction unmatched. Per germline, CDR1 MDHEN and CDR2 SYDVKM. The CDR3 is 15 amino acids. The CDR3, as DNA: TGTGCCAGCAGTGTAAGGACTAGCGGGATCCTTGAGCAGTTCTTC. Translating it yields CASSVRTSGILEQFF.

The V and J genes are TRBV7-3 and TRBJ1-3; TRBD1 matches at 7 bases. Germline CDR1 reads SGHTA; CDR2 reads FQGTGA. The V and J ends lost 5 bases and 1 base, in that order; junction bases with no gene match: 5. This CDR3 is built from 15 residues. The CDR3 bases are TGTGCCAGCAGCCCTCAGGGGGGATCTGGAAACACCATATATTTT. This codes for CASSPQGGSGNTIYF.

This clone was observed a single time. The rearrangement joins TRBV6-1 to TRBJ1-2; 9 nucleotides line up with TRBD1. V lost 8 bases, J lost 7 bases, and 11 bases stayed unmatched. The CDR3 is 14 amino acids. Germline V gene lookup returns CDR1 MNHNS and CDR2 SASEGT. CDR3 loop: CASGGTGTGLGYTF. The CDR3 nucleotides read TGTGCCAGCGGGGGGACCGGGACAGGGCTTGGCTACACCTTC.

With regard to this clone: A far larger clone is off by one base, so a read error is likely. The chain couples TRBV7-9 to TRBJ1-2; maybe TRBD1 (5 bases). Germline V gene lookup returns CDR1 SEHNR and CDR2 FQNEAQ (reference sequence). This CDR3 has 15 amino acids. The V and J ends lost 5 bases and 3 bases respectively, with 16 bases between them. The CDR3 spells CASSQDQGLDYGYTF. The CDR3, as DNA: TGTGCCAGCAGCCAAGATCAGGGACTTGACTATGGCTACACCTTC.

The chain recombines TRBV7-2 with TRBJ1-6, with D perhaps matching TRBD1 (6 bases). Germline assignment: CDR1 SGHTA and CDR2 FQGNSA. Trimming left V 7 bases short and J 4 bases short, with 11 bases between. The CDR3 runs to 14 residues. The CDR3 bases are TGTGCCAGCAACCACAGGGAATATAATTCACCCCTCCACTTT. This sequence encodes CASNHREYNSPLHF.

The CDR3 region is CASSAAGPYNEQFF. CDR3 nucleotide sequence: TGCGCCAGCTCGGCAGCGGGACCCTACAATGAGCAGTTCTTC. V gene TRBV5-1 combines with J gene TRBJ2-1; TRBD2 matches at 7 bases. Germline-derived CDR1 and CDR2 are SGHRS and YFSETQ. The junction had 6 bases not matched to a gene; V was cut back by 7 bases and J by 2 bases. The CDR3 is 14 residues long.

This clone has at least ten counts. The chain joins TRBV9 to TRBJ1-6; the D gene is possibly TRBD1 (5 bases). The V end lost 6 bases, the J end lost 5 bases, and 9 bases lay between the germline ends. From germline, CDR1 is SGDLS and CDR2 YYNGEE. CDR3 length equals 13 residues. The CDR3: CASTRGDNSPLHF. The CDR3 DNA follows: TGTGCCAGCACCCGGGGGGATAATTCACCCCTCCACTTT.

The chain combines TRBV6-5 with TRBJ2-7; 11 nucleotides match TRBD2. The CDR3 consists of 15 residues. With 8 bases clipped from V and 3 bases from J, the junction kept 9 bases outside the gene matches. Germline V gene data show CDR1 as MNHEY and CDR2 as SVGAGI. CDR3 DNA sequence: TGTGCCAGCGCCCGCCGAACTAGCGGGAGCTACGAGCAGTACTTC. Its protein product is CASARRTSGSYEQYF.

The CDR3 here is CASSLRQGEIGVAIQYF. CDR3 DNA sequence: TGCGCCAGCAGCCTCCGACAGGGCGAGATTGGGGTGGCCATTCAGTACTTC. The chain couples TRBV4-1 to TRBJ2-4; 7 nucleotides line up with TRBD1. The V gene's germline CDR1 is MGHRA and CDR2 YSYEKL. Trimming at V came to 4 bases and at J to 9 bases, leaving 18 bases not matched to a gene. The CDR3 has 17 residues.

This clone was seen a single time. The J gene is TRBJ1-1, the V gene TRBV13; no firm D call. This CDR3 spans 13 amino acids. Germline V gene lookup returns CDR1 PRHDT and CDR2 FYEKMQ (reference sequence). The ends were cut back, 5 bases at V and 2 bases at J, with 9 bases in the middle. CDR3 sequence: CASSRGINTEAFF. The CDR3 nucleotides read TGTGCCAGCAGCCGAGGGATTAACACTGAAGCTTTCTTT.

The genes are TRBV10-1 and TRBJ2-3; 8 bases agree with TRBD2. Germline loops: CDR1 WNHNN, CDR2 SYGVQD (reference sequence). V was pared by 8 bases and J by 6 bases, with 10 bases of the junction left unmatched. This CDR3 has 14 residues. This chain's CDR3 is CASSRGGYRDTQYF. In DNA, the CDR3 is TGCGCCAGCTCCCGGGGGGGATATAGGGATACGCAGTATTTT.

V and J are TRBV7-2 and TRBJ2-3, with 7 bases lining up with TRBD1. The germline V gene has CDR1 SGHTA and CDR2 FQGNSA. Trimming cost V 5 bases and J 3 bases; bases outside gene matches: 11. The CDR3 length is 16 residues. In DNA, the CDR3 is TGTGCCAGCAGCCCCCGCAACAGGGGATTTACAGATACGCAGTATTTT. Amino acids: CASSPRNRGFTDTQYF.

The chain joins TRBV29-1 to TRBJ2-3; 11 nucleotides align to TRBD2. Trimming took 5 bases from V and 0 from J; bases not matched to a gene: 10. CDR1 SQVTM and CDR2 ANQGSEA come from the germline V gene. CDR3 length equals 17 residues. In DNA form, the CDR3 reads TGCAGCGTTTTGGGACTAGCGGTCGACTCTAGCACAGATACGCAGTATTTT. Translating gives CSVLGLAVDSSTDTQYF.